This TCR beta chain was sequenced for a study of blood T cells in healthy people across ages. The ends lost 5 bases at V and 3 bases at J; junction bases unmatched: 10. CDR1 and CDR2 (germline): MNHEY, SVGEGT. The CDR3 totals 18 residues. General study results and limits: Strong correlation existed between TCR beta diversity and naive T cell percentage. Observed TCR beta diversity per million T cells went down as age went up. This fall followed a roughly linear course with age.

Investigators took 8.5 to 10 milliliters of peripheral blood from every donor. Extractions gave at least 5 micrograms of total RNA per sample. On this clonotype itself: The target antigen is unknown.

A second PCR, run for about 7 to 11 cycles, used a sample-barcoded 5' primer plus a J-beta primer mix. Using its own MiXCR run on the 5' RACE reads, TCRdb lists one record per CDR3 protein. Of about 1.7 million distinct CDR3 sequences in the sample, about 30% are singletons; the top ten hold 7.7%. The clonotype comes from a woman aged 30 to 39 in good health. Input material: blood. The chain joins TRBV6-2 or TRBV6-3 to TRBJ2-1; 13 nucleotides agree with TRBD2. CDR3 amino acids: CASSDGTSGVNYYNEQFF. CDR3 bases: TGTGCCAGCAGTGACGGGACTAGCGGGGTCAATTACTACAATGAGCAGTTCTTC.